Listed below are T cell receptor beta chains from one sample, sequenced in a study of CD8 T cells in ankylosing spondylitis. TCRdb analysed the 5' RACE reads with MiXCR anew, one entry per CDR3 protein. Among hundreds of thousands of distinct CDR3 sequences listed, around 25% were seen once. The sequencing sample was made of blood, either unsorted or a sorted T cell fraction (not recorded which). These receptors came from a male donor with ankylosing spondylitis or in good health (not recorded which). Each CDR3 is given with its conserved first and last residue. Each record gives: J gene, D gene, V gene, clone size, CDR3 protein, CDR3 DNA. D genes are given only for firm matches. Only some rows state a clone size, as once, few, many or a class for expanded clones.

j_gene: TRBJ2-1; d_gene: TRBD2; v_gene: TRBV12-3/TRBV12-4; abundance: few; CDR3aa: CASSYLDAGLAGGGEQFF; CDR3nt: TGTGCCAGCAGTTATTTGGACGCGGGACTAGCGGGAGGGGGAGAGCAGTTCTTC
j_gene: TRBJ2-5; d_gene: NA; v_gene: TRBV7-8; abundance: few; CDR3aa: CASSLAGTVETQYF; CDR3nt: TGTGCCAGCAGCTTAGCCGGGACTGTGGAGACCCAGTACTTC
j_gene: TRBJ1-1; d_gene: TRBD1; v_gene: TRBV27; abundance: many; CDR3aa: CASSLRQGYTEAFF; CDR3nt: TGTGCCAGCAGTTTAAGACAGGGATACACTGAAGCTTTCTTT
j_gene: TRBJ1-1; d_gene: TRBD1; v_gene: TRBV29-1; abundance: many; CDR3aa: CSVANYGSQGTGRNTEAFF; CDR3nt: TGCAGCGTTGCCAACTATGGGAGCCAAGGGACAGGGAGGAACACTGAAGCTTTCTTT
j_gene: TRBJ2-7; d_gene: NA; v_gene: TRBV14; abundance: many; CDR3aa: CASSYGPAQYF; CDR3nt: TGTGCCAGCAGCTACGGGCCGGCTCAGTACTTC
j_gene: TRBJ2-5; d_gene: NA; v_gene: TRBV4-3; abundance: many; CDR3aa: CASSRNGGETQYF; CDR3nt: TGCGCCAGCAGCCGTAACGGAGGAGAGACCCAGTACTTC
j_gene: TRBJ2-7; d_gene: NA; v_gene: TRBV12-3/TRBV12-4; abundance: NA; CDR3aa: CASSLGGAGTSYEQYF; CDR3nt: TGTGCCAGCAGTTTAGGCGGTGCGGGAACTTCCTACGAGCAGTACTTC
j_gene: TRBJ2-1; d_gene: NA; v_gene: TRBV12-3/TRBV12-4; abundance: NA; CDR3aa: CASLASSYNEQFF; CDR3nt: TGTGCCAGCTTGGCGAGCTCCTACAATGAGCAGTTCTTC
j_gene: TRBJ1-4; d_gene: NA; v_gene: TRBV21-1; abundance: many; CDR3aa: CASSPRRLGGEKLFF; CDR3nt: TGTGCCAGCAGCCCTCGAAGACTGGGGGGTGAAAAACTGTTTTTT
j_gene: TRBJ2-7; d_gene: NA; v_gene: TRBV20-1; abundance: once; CDR3aa: CSGLVSYEQYF; CDR3nt: TGCAGTGGACTAGTCAGTTACGAGCAGTACTTC
j_gene: TRBJ2-1; d_gene: NA; v_gene: TRBV20-1; abundance: many; CDR3aa: CSAKGLRGSGEQFF; CDR3nt: TGCAGTGCTAAGGGACTCCGTGGAAGTGGTGAGCAGTTCTTC
j_gene: TRBJ1-2; d_gene: TRBD1; v_gene: TRBV10-3; abundance: many; CDR3aa: CAIASRDRAEGYGYTF; CDR3nt: TGTGCCATCGCATCCCGGGACAGGGCTGAGGGCTATGGCTACACCTTC
j_gene: TRBJ2-2; d_gene: TRBD2; v_gene: TRBV6-2/TRBV6-3; abundance: NA; CDR3aa: CASSYSAAILAGGNTGELFF; CDR3nt: TGTGCCAGCAGTTACTCCGCAGCCATTCTAGCGGGAGGGAACACCGGGGAGCTGTTTTTT
j_gene: TRBJ2-7; d_gene: NA; v_gene: TRBV5-5; abundance: NA; CDR3aa: CASSKDAGGNSYEQYF; CDR3nt: TGTGCCAGCAGCAAGGACGCAGGGGGGAATTCTTACGAGCAGTACTTC
j_gene: TRBJ1-5; d_gene: NA; v_gene: TRBV5-1; abundance: few; CDR3aa: CASSLSQGDQPQHF; CDR3nt: TGCGCCAGCAGCTTAAGTCAGGGAGATCAGCCCCAGCATTTT
j_gene: TRBJ2-1; d_gene: NA; v_gene: TRBV20-1; abundance: many; CDR3aa: CSAGTHWSDNEQFF; CDR3nt: TGCAGTGCTGGAACCCACTGGTCAGATAATGAGCAGTTCTTC
j_gene: TRBJ1-1; d_gene: NA; v_gene: TRBV29-1; abundance: few; CDR3aa: CSVGVGEAFF; CDR3nt: TGCAGCGTGGGGGTCGGTGAAGCTTTCTTT
j_gene: TRBJ1-2; d_gene: NA; v_gene: TRBV27; abundance: many; CDR3aa: CASSLAGTYGYTF; CDR3nt: TGTGCCAGCAGTTTAGCTGGGACCTATGGCTACACCTTC
j_gene: TRBJ2-7; d_gene: NA; v_gene: TRBV20-1; abundance: NA; CDR3aa: CSARDRAARAYEQYF; CDR3nt: TGCAGTGCTAGAGATAGGGCTGCGCGGGCCTACGAGCAGTACTTC
j_gene: TRBJ1-1; d_gene: TRBD1; v_gene: TRBV20-1; abundance: many; CDR3aa: CSAREGQLNTEAFF; CDR3nt: TGCAGTGCTAGAGAGGGACAGCTGAACACTGAAGCTTTCTTT
j_gene: TRBJ2-2; d_gene: TRBD2; v_gene: TRBV20-1; abundance: many; CDR3aa: CSASGSGSATGELFF; CDR3nt: TGCAGTGCTAGCGGTAGCGGGAGTGCCACCGGGGAGCTGTTTTTT
j_gene: TRBJ2-3; d_gene: NA; v_gene: TRBV6-5; abundance: many; CDR3aa: CASSYSSRGDTQYF; CDR3nt: TGTGCCAGCAGTTACTCTTCCAGAGGGGATACGCAGTATTTT
j_gene: TRBJ2-7; d_gene: NA; v_gene: TRBV20-1; abundance: many; CDR3aa: CSARDSSSPYEQYF; CDR3nt: TGCAGTGCTAGAGATTCTAGCTCCCCCTACGAGCAGTACTTC
j_gene: TRBJ2-3; d_gene: TRBD2; v_gene: TRBV20-1; abundance: many; CDR3aa: CSARTSGRSTDTQYF; CDR3nt: TGCAGTGCCAGAACTAGCGGGAGAAGCACAGATACGCAGTATTTT
j_gene: TRBJ2-4; d_gene: NA; v_gene: TRBV20-1; abundance: few; CDR3aa: CSAMGGGKNIQYF; CDR3nt: TGCAGTGCTATGGGGGGTGGCAAAAACATTCAGTACTTC
j_gene: TRBJ1-3; d_gene: NA; v_gene: TRBV5-1; abundance: NA; CDR3aa: CASSLGQVSGNTIYF; CDR3nt: TGCGCCAGCAGCTTGGGACAGGTCTCTGGAAACACCATATATTTT
j_gene: TRBJ2-7; d_gene: TRBD1; v_gene: TRBV27; abundance: few; CDR3aa: CASKGDRGVRYEQYF; CDR3nt: TGTGCCAGCAAAGGCGACAGGGGCGTGAGGTACGAGCAGTACTTC
j_gene: TRBJ2-3; d_gene: TRBD2; v_gene: TRBV6-1; abundance: NA; CDR3aa: CASSSAGLAGGLDTQYF; CDR3nt: TGTGCCAGCAGTAGCGCCGGGCTAGCGGGGGGGTTGGATACGCAGTATTTT
j_gene: TRBJ2-5; d_gene: NA; v_gene: TRBV4-1; abundance: many; CDR3aa: CASSQGVTQYF; CDR3nt: TGTGCCAGCAGCCAGGGTGTGACCCAGTACTTC